The entry that follows covers one T cell receptor beta chain sequence. What it recognizes is unknown. This entry comes from a study of cytomegalovirus exposure and HLA in healthy donors. Study information: The study's early data release held about 85 million unique TCRs from HLA-typed donors.

Use of 60 Vbeta and 13 Jbeta primers characterized the PCR. Sequenced by immunoSEQ multiplex PCR; TCRdb stores in-frame clones only, minus some. In the table there are 150,000 to 200,000 clones, less than 85% of which are singletons. Study results and limitations: Later analysis identified a missense DCLRE1C variant that was linked to TCR beta V- and J-gene trimming. A later analysis appeared to link common viral pathogens to several of the most significant clusters.

Healthy individuals who donated bone marrow served as the donors. Germline lookup yields CDR1 SGHTA and CDR2 FQGNSA. Trimming left V 11 bases short and J 1 base short, with 16 bases between. The length of the CDR3 is 14 residues. This sequence was found in a man aged 55 to 70 in good health and CMV-seronegative. This sequence joins TRBV7-2 and TRBJ2-3; D is perhaps TRBD2 (7 bases). The source material was PBMCs. CDR3 in amino acids: CAGGGVRGTDTQYF. The CDR3 DNA follows: TGTGCCGGAGGGGGGGTCAGGGGCACAGATACGCAGTATTTT. The variable domain in full, with the rest retrieved from reference TRBV7-2 and TRBJ2-3, is GAGVSQSPSNKVTEKGKDVELRCDPISGHTALYWYRQSLGQGLEFLIYFQGNSAPDKSGLPSDRFSAERTGGSVSTLTIQRTQQEDSAVYLCAGGGVRGTDTQYFGPGTRLTVL.